In its sample, the clone carrying this TCR beta chain was seen many times. What it binds is not known. This record comes from a study of Graves' ophthalmopathy and Graves' hyperthyroidism. About the study: Ahead of any treatment, peripheral blood was obtained at the initial diagnosis.

The CDR3 consists of 13 residues. V lost 1 base and J lost 6, with 11 bases in between. The germline CDR1 and CDR2 sequences are SGHNT and YYREEE (reference sequence). Investigators amplified TCR beta CDR3 regions from RNA transcripts. HTBI-primed RT-PCR formed the first round, and a multiplex PCR formed the second. MiXCR, run by TCRdb on the multiplex PCR reads, gives a single entry per CDR3 protein. The repertoire consists of about 400,000 distinct CDR3 sequences, with around 16% occurring once and the leading ten covering 1.5% to 2%. Points from the study as a whole: Appearing in blood as well were most expanded thyroid clonotypes above 0.001 frequency.

Ophthalmopathy donors' eye disease showed moderate-to-severe activity, CAS of at least 3, NOSPECS of at least 4 and duration under 3 months. V gene TRBV5-4 combines with J gene TRBJ2-7, with D possibly matching TRBD1 (6 bases). Material: peripheral blood. This TCR came from a woman younger than 30 with Graves' ophthalmopathy. CDR3 region: CASSLLQGGEQYF. The DNA for the CDR3 is TGTGCCAGCAGCTTGTTACAGGGCGGCGAGCAGTACTTC.